A selection of T cell receptor beta chains follows, all from one sample in a study of breast tumors, draining lymph nodes, adjacent tissues. TCRdb fed the multiplex PCR reads into MiXCR, producing one record per CDR3 protein. The table lists under 150,000 distinct CDR3 sequences, nearly 20% of them singletons. The specimen was axillary lymph node tissue. The origin of the receptors is a female donor with breast cancer. Some clones in this sample may be carry-over from other donors' samples. CDR3s include the opening cysteine and the closing phenylalanine or tryptophan. Fields, in order: CDR3 DNA, CDR3 protein, J gene, D gene, V gene, clone size. The D gene is left open where the match is weak. Size tells how often a clone was seen (once, few, many) or the class of an expanded clone, and some rows leave it out.

CDR3 DNA: TGTGCCAGCAGTGAAAGGGGTGGGGAGGGTCATCAGCCCCAGCATTTT
CDR3 protein: CASSERGGEGHQPQHF
J gene: TRBJ1-5
D gene: -
V gene: TRBV2
clone size: many

CDR3 DNA: TGTGCCAGCAGCGTACATGGGGGCGAAGCTTTCTTT
CDR3 protein: CASSVHGGEAFF
J gene: TRBJ1-1
D gene: -
V gene: TRBV28
clone size: -

CDR3 DNA: TGCGCCAGCAGCCAAGATGGCAGGGGGGGCGGCAATCAGCCCCAGCATTTT
CDR3 protein: CASSQDGRGGGNQPQHF
J gene: TRBJ1-5
D gene: TRBD1
V gene: TRBV4-1
clone size: many

CDR3 DNA: TGTGCCAGCAGCTTAAACATCCCCAGCTCCTACGAGCAGTACTTC
CDR3 protein: CASSLNIPSSYEQYF
J gene: TRBJ2-7
D gene: -
V gene: TRBV7-8
clone size: many

CDR3 DNA: TGTGCCAGCAGCCAAGGCGTGGGTAGCTACGAGCAGTACTTC
CDR3 protein: CASSQGVGSYEQYF
J gene: TRBJ2-7
D gene: -
V gene: TRBV3-1
clone size: many

CDR3 DNA: TGTGCCAGCAGCTCCAGTCCGGGACAGGGATCGCGTGAGCAGTACTTC
CDR3 protein: CASSSSPGQGSREQYF
J gene: TRBJ2-7
D gene: TRBD1
V gene: TRBV7-9
clone size: many

CDR3 DNA: TGTGCCAGCGGGGGGTTTCGGGGCAACTACGAGCAGTACTTC
CDR3 protein: CASGGFRGNYEQYF
J gene: TRBJ2-7
D gene: -
V gene: TRBV6-1
clone size: many

CDR3 DNA: TGCGCCAGCAGCCCACCGGACTACACCAATGAGCAGTTCTTC
CDR3 protein: CASSPPDYTNEQFF
J gene: TRBJ2-1
D gene: -
V gene: TRBV5-1
clone size: many

CDR3 DNA: TGCGCCAGCAGCGGTGGGACCGATGGCGGGGAGCTGTTTTTT
CDR3 protein: CASSGGTDGGELFF
J gene: TRBJ2-2
D gene: -
V gene: TRBV5-1
clone size: many

CDR3 DNA: TGTGCCAGCAGCTTAAAATCACCCCTCCACTTT
CDR3 protein: CASSLKSPLHF
J gene: TRBJ1-6
D gene: -
V gene: TRBV7-9
clone size: many

CDR3 DNA: TGTGCCAGCAGTGAGAGACTAGCGGGAGTTACGAGGGAGCAGTTCTTC
CDR3 protein: CASSERLAGVTREQFF
J gene: TRBJ2-1
D gene: TRBD2
V gene: TRBV6-1
clone size: many

CDR3 DNA: TGTGCCAGCGACAGGGGCTCTAATGAAAAACTGTTTTTT
CDR3 protein: CASDRGSNEKLFF
J gene: TRBJ1-4
D gene: TRBD1
V gene: TRBV28
clone size: -

CDR3 DNA: TGTGCCAGCAGTCCCTTGGGACTAGCGGGGGTTGACGCCCCAGATACGCAGTATTTT
CDR3 protein: CASSPLGLAGVDAPDTQYF
J gene: TRBJ2-3
D gene: TRBD2
V gene: TRBV12-3/TRBV12-4
clone size: many

CDR3 DNA: TGTGCCACCAGCAGAGTACGAGGGGCGTACACCGGGGAGCTGTTTTTT
CDR3 protein: CATSRVRGAYTGELFF
J gene: TRBJ2-2
D gene: -
V gene: TRBV15
clone size: many

CDR3 DNA: TGTGCCAGCAGAATAAACAGGGGTGACTATGGCTACACCTTC
CDR3 protein: CASRINRGDYGYTF
J gene: TRBJ1-2
D gene: TRBD1
V gene: TRBV6-6
clone size: many

CDR3 DNA: TGTGCCAGCACAAGGGACAGGGTAGGCAATGAGCAGTTCTTC
CDR3 protein: CASTRDRVGNEQFF
J gene: TRBJ2-1
D gene: TRBD1
V gene: TRBV27
clone size: many

CDR3 DNA: TGCGCCAGCAGCTTGGCTCCGGGACAGGGCGGAGAGCAGTACTTC
CDR3 protein: CASSLAPGQGGEQYF
J gene: TRBJ2-7
D gene: TRBD1
V gene: TRBV5-1
clone size: many

CDR3 DNA: TGTGCCAGCAGCTCGACAGGGATTCTGTACTTC
CDR3 protein: CASSSTGILYF
J gene: TRBJ2-7
D gene: TRBD1
V gene: TRBV27
clone size: many

CDR3 DNA: TGTGCCAGCAGCGCCGGGACTAGCGGGGGGATTCAGCAGTTCTTC
CDR3 protein: CASSAGTSGGIQQFF
J gene: TRBJ2-1
D gene: TRBD2
V gene: TRBV7-6
clone size: many

CDR3 DNA: TGTGCCAGCAACCAACAGGCGGGGACAGTTCGCAATGAGCAGTTCTTC
CDR3 protein: CASNQQAGTVRNEQFF
J gene: TRBJ2-1
D gene: -
V gene: TRBV7-2
clone size: -

CDR3 DNA: TGTGCCATCAGTGAAAGAAGGACAGGGTCAAGCACCGGGGAGCTGTTTTTT
CDR3 protein: CAISERRTGSSTGELFF
J gene: TRBJ2-2
D gene: TRBD1
V gene: TRBV10-3
clone size: many